These 6 T cell receptor beta chains originate from one sample sequenced in a study of blood T cells in healthy people across ages. Using a J-beta primer mix together with a sample-barcoded 5' primer, a second PCR was run for about 7 to 12 cycles. TCRdb re-called the 5' RACE reads through MiXCR, storing one row per CDR3 protein. This table has around 1.7 million distinct CDR3 sequences, about 28% appearing once. Input material: blood. The receptors were sampled from a woman younger than 45 in good health.

A few counts support this clonotype. V is TRBV7-2 and J is TRBJ2-4; 10 bases match TRBD2. The DNA end is more similar to TRBJ2-7, so the J call may be wrong. This CDR3 contains 15 residues. Germline values: CDR1 SGHTA, CDR2 FQGNSA. This CDR3 reads CASSSPTSGFNEQYF. The CDR3, as DNA: TGTGCCAGCAGCTCGCCGACTAGCGGGTTCAACGAGCAGTACTTC.

In its sample, this clonotype was seen a few times. The V and J genes are TRBV5-1 and TRBJ2-1, with TRBD2 matching over 10 bases. Germline V CDR1 and CDR2: SGHRS, YFSETQ. Trimming cost V 0 bases and J 3 bases; bases outside gene matches: 3. The CDR3 sequence is 16 residues long. In DNA form, the CDR3 reads TGCGCCAGCAGCTTGGCTAGCGGGGGTGTCTACAATGAGCAGTTCTTC. It encodes CASSLASGGVYNEQFF.

This clonotype was detected a few times. J is TRBJ1-5 and V is TRBV12-3 or TRBV12-4, with D possibly matching TRBD1 (6 bases). The CDR3 extends over 14 amino acids. Trimming stripped 3 bases from V and 5 bases from J, with 11 bases between. The CDR3 region is CASSFSGVDQPQHF. CDR3 sequence (DNA): TGTGCCAGCAGTTTTTCAGGGGTTGATCAGCCCCAGCATTTT.

The J gene is TRBJ2-5, the V gene TRBV5-1, with D maybe TRBD1 (6 bases). Per the germline V gene, CDR1 is SGHRS and CDR2 is YFSETQ. Trimming pared 0 bases from V and 5 bases from J, leaving 17 bases between. This CDR3 is built from 16 residues. CDR3 in amino acids: CASSLDRAPGWETQYF. CDR3 nucleotides: TGCGCCAGCAGCTTGGACAGGGCCCCTGGGTGGGAGACCCAGTACTTC. Based on the CDR3 plus reference TRBV5-1 and TRBJ2-5, the full variable domain is KAGVTQTPRYLIKTRGQQVTLSCSPISGHRSVSWYQQTPGQGLQFLFEYFSETQRNKGNFPGRFSGRQFSNSRSEMNVSTLELGDSALYLCASSLDRAPGWETQYFGPGTRLLVL.

In the case of this clonotype: The junction shows a germline mismatch at one end, possibly a read error. CDR3 sequence: CAISLNRVTYEQFF. As DNA, the CDR3 is TGTGCCATCAGTTTGAACAGGGTAACCTACGAGCAGTTCTTC. The J gene is TRBJ2-1, the V gene TRBV27; D possibly corresponds to TRBD1 (6 bases). Germline V CDR1 and CDR2: MNHEY, SMNVEV (reference sequence). CDR3 length: 14 residues.

As regards this clonotype: Possible read error: a much larger clone is one base away. The rearrangement uses TRBV12-3 or TRBV12-4 and TRBJ2-1; 8 bases map to TRBD2. Losses at the gene ends were 11 bases for V and 2 bases for J; bases not matched to a gene: 8. This CDR3 is built from 14 residues. CDR3 region: CAGILSGAYNEQFF. Written as DNA, the CDR3 is TGTGCCGGCATCCTTAGCGGGGCCTACAATGAGCAGTTCTTC.